These 29 T cell receptor beta chains share one sample of origin, sequenced in a study of shared clonotypes between healthy human individuals. TCRdb's table, derived via immunoSEQ multiplex PCR, lists solely in-frame clones and lacks some. The table includes approximately 1,500,000 clones, around 98% detected once. Material: naive CD4+ T cells sorted from blood. The sample's subset: CD45RA+ positively selected. These TCRs come from a man aged 25 to 40 in good health.

This chain links TRBV11-2 with TRBJ2-3, with D unclear. V gave up 5 bases and J gave up 8 bases, with 14 bases separating them. CDR3 length: 13 amino acids. Germline V gene lookup returns CDR1 SGHAT and CDR2 FQNNGV. The CDR3 protein is CASSPDLEVTQYF. In DNA form, the CDR3 reads TGTGCCAGCAGCCCGGACCTAGAAGTTACGCAGTATTTT.

With respect to this clone: The identical CDR3 is also encoded by other nucleotide sequences in the sample. The chain employs TRBV29-1 and TRBJ2-5; a weak D match, TRBD1 (5 bases). The V end lost 4 bases, the J end lost 3 bases, and 9 bases lay between the germline ends. This CDR3 is 12 amino acids long. The germline gives CDR1 SQVTM, CDR2 ANQGSEA. The CDR3 bases are TGCAGCGTTGTCAGGGCCGAAGAGACCCAGTACTTC. Protein: CSVVRAEETQYF.

The gene calls are TRBV28 and TRBJ2-7; 8 nucleotides match TRBD1. Germline V CDR1 and CDR2: MDHEN, SYDVKM. The CDR3 is 17 amino acids. J gave up 1 base and V 5 bases, and 13 bases lay outside the gene matches. The CDR3 region is CASSNRGQVVSSYEQYF. CDR3 coding DNA: TGTGCCAGCAGTAATCGGGGACAGGTCGTTTCATCCTACGAGCAGTACTTC.

This chain links TRBV25-1 with TRBJ1-4; weak D call: TRBD1 (5 bases). The germline V and J ends were trimmed by 6 bases and 8 bases, with 10 bases remaining between them. The CDR3 spans 12 residues. CDR1 and CDR2 from the germline V gene are MGHDK and SYGVNS. The CDR3 sequence is CASRGLSEKLFF. CDR3 sequence (DNA): TGTGCCAGCAGGGGGCTTTCGGAAAAACTGTTTTTT. The whole variable domain, filled in from reference TRBV25-1 and TRBJ1-4, reads EADIYQTPRYLVIGTGKKITLECSQTMGHDKMYWYQQDPGMELHLIHYSYGVNSTEKGDLSSESTVSRIRTEHFPLTLESARPSHTSQYLCASRGLSEKLFFGSGTQLSVL.

The DNA of the CDR3 is TGTGCCACCCGACAGGGAGGAAACACCGGGGAGCTGTTTTTT. Translated: CATRQGGNTGELFF. The V gene is TRBV7-2, the J gene TRBJ2-2; TRBD1 is a possible D gene (7 bases). This CDR3 is built from 14 residues. V shed 10 bases and J shed 2 bases, with 14 bases lying between them. Germline V gene data show CDR1 as SGHTA and CDR2 as FQGNSA.

J is TRBJ1-1 and V is TRBV5-4; D remains unclear. The CDR3 is 15 residues long. Germline loops: CDR1 SGHNT, CDR2 YYREEE (reference sequence). V lost 1 base to trimming and J lost 1 base, with 11 bases between them. The CDR3 here is CASSLRTVGNTEAFF. As DNA, the CDR3 is TGTGCCAGCAGCTTGCGGACGGTGGGGAACACTGAAGCTTTCTTT.

The chain recombines TRBV19 with TRBJ2-7, with D perhaps being TRBD1 or TRBD2 (5 bases each). The CDR3 is 16 residues long. The germline CDR1 and CDR2 sequences are LNHDA and SQIVND (reference sequence). The germline V and J ends were trimmed by 5 bases and 2 bases, with 19 bases remaining between them. The CDR3 DNA reads as TGTGCCAGTAGTTCTCCCGATCGGGGCGTTCCCTACGAGCAGTACTTC. Residues: CASSSPDRGVPYEQYF. The complete variable domain, with remaining parts taken from reference TRBV19 and TRBJ2-7, reads DGGITQSPKYLFRKEGQNVTLSCEQNLNHDAMYWYRQDPGQGLRLIYYSQIVNDFQKGDIAEGYSVSREKKESFPLTVTSAQKNPTAFYLCASSSPDRGVPYEQYFGPGTRLTVT.

The J gene is TRBJ2-1, the V gene TRBV5-4; D is ambiguous. Germline V CDR1 and CDR2: SGHNT, YYREEE (reference sequence). Trimming pared 1 base from V and 7 bases from J, leaving 12 bases between. This CDR3 spans 14 amino acids. The CDR3 region has the DNA TGTGCCAGCAGCTTGTGGCTAGGTCGTAATGAGCAGTTCTTC. Residues: CASSLWLGRNEQFF.

This chain links TRBV6-1 with TRBJ2-2; D is unclear. CDR1 MNHNS and CDR2 SASEGT come from the germline V gene. This CDR3 comprises 13 residues. The V and J ends lost 6 bases and 5 bases respectively, with 10 bases between them. This CDR3 reads CASRSDGTGELFF. In DNA form, the CDR3 reads TGTGCCAGCAGGTCGGACGGGACCGGGGAGCTGTTTTTT.

This clone was seen once. The chain has TRBV10-2 and TRBJ1-3, with unresolved D. V lost 2 bases, J lost 4 bases, and 12 bases lay in between. Germline CDR1 WSHSY, CDR2 SAAADI. This CDR3 is 15 amino acids long. The DNA for the CDR3 is TGCGCCAGCAGTGAGCCGAGGGTCTCAGGAAACACCATATATTTT. This codes for CASSEPRVSGNTIYF.

This clone was recorded only once. The CDR3 DNA reads as TGTGCCAGTAGCCAACTCGGACATTTTAGCAATCAGCCCCAGCATTTT. Protein: CASSQLGHFSNQPQHF. This chain connects TRBV19 to TRBJ1-5; a weak D match, TRBD1 (5 bases). This CDR3 region has 16 residues. Germline V gene lookup returns CDR1 LNHDA and CDR2 SQIVND (reference sequence). The germline V and J ends were trimmed by 6 bases and 0 bases, with 15 bases remaining between them. The full variable domain, in which reference TRBV19 and TRBJ1-5 provide the parts outside the CDR3, is DGGITQSPKYLFRKEGQNVTLSCEQNLNHDAMYWYRQDPGQGLRLIYYSQIVNDFQKGDIAEGYSVSREKKESFPLTVTSAQKNPTAFYLCASSQLGHFSNQPQHFGDGTRLSIL.

The V gene is TRBV7-2, the J gene TRBJ2-7, with TRBD1 matching 9 bases. Germline lookup yields CDR1 SGHTA and CDR2 FQGNSA. Losses at the gene ends were 6 bases for V and 4 bases for J; bases not matched to a gene: 7. The CDR3 extends over 14 amino acids. In nucleotides, the CDR3 is TGTGCCAGCAGTTTTGACAGGGGGGCTTACGAGCAGTACTTC. Its protein is CASSFDRGAYEQYF. Looking up the rest from reference TRBV7-2 and TRBJ2-7 gives the full variable domain: GAGVSQSPSNKVTEKGKDVELRCDPISGHTALYWYRQSLGQGLEFLIYFQGNSAPDKSGLPSDRFSAERTGGSVSTLTIQRTQQEDSAVYLCASSFDRGAYEQYFGPGTRLTVT.

This chain's CDR3 is CASSLPAGGNNEQFF. CDR3 nucleotides: TGTGCCAGCAGCTTGCCAGCGGGAGGGAACAATGAGCAGTTCTTC. This chain links TRBV7-9 with TRBJ2-1; 10 positions agree with TRBD2. Trimming cost V 3 bases and J 5 bases; bases outside gene matches: 4. This CDR3 contains 15 residues. Germline V CDR1 and CDR2: SEHNR, FQNEAQ (reference sequence).

V gene TRBV28 combines with J gene TRBJ2-6; 10 positions match TRBD1. In germline, CDR1 is MDHEN, CDR2 SYDVKM. V was pared by 6 bases and J by 0 bases, with 14 bases of the junction left unmatched. This CDR3 spans 20 amino acids. The CDR3 sequence: CASSRGQGLGGLSGANVLTF. CDR3 in DNA: TGTGCCAGCAGCCGGGGACAGGGGTTAGGAGGCCTCTCTGGGGCCAACGTCCTGACTTTC.

The rearrangement uses TRBV25-1 and TRBJ2-7, with 8 positions matching TRBD1. In germline, CDR1 is MGHDK, CDR2 SYGVNS. The trim removed 8 bases at V and 2 bases at J, leaving 11 bases unmatched. The CDR3 totals 15 residues. The chain's CDR3 is CASRRTGNEAYEQYF. The CDR3 DNA follows: TGTGCCAGCCGACGGACAGGGAACGAGGCCTACGAGCAGTACTTC.

The V and J genes are TRBV19 and TRBJ2-7; TRBD2 matches 8 bases. With 2 bases clipped from V and 4 bases from J, the junction kept 7 bases outside the gene matches. From germline, CDR1 is LNHDA and CDR2 SQIVND (reference sequence). The CDR3 loop spans 15 amino acids. CDR3 in DNA: TGTGCCAGTAGTATAATTAGCGGGACCTTTTACGAGCAGTACTTC. Protein sequence: CASSIISGTFYEQYF.

The rearrangement joins TRBV6-1 to TRBJ1-1, with D unclear. The germline V and J ends were trimmed by 3 bases and 2 bases, with 13 bases remaining between them. Germline V gene data show CDR1 as MNHNS and CDR2 as SASEGT. This CDR3 is 15 amino acids long. CDR3 sequence (DNA): TGTGCCAGCAGTGATGAAGGGTTTGGAAACACTGAAGCTTTCTTT. It translates to CASSDEGFGNTEAFF.

The genes are TRBV6-1 and TRBJ2-2; 7 bases are shared with TRBD2. Trimming at V came to 6 bases and at J to 3 bases, leaving 7 bases not matched to a gene. Germline V lookup: CDR1 MNHNS, CDR2 SASEGT. The CDR3 length is 15 residues. CDR3: CASRVGGSDTGELFF. The DNA for the CDR3 is TGTGCCAGCAGAGTGGGCGGGAGTGACACCGGGGAGCTGTTTTTT.

This rearrangement joins TRBV5-1 to TRBJ2-2; D is ambiguous. Germline V gene lookup returns CDR1 SGHRS and CDR2 YFSETQ. The CDR3 extends over 14 amino acids. Trimming pared 10 bases from V and 2 bases from J, leaving 15 bases between. CDR3 region: CAGSKTENTGELFF. The CDR3 nucleotides are TGCGCCGGCTCCAAGACGGAAAACACCGGGGAGCTGTTTTTT.

J is TRBJ2-7 and V is TRBV11-2; TRBD2 matches at 11 bases. The CDR3 extends over 18 amino acids. Germline loops: CDR1 SGHAT, CDR2 FQNNGV. After removal of 3 bases from V and 0 bases from J, the junction contained 10 bases not matched to a gene. CDR3 in amino acids: CASSFRVLAGGSSYEQYF. The CDR3 region has the DNA TGTGCCAGCAGCTTTCGGGTGCTAGCGGGGGGTAGCTCCTACGAGCAGTACTTC.

This chain links TRBV5-4 with TRBJ2-2; 10 bases map to TRBD2. From germline, CDR1 is SGHNT and CDR2 YYREEE (reference sequence). V dropped 2 bases and J dropped 3; count of bases not matched to a gene: 4. CDR3 length: 16 amino acids. In DNA form, the CDR3 reads TGTGCCAGCAGCTTCAGCGGGAGGGCCGACACCGGGGAGCTGTTTTTT. Protein sequence: CASSFSGRADTGELFF.

This chain connects TRBV30 to TRBJ2-1, with 9 bases fitting TRBD2. V was pared by 1 base and J by 5 bases, with 0 bases of the junction left unmatched. The CDR3 has 13 amino acids. In germline, CDR1 is GTSNPN, CDR2 SVGIG (reference sequence). Here the CDR3 DNA reads TGTGCCTGGAGTGGCGGGAGGGACAATGAGCAGTTCTTC. It codes for CAWSGGRDNEQFF.

V gene TRBV28 combines with J gene TRBJ2-7; D might be TRBD1 or TRBD2, each matching 5 bases. Trimming took 5 bases from V and 3 from J, leaving 17 bases between them. The germline CDR1 and CDR2 sequences are MDHEN and SYDVKM. The CDR3 totals 15 residues. In DNA, the CDR3 is TGTGCCAGCAGTCACCGGGACCCCGAGATCTACGAGCAGTACTTC. Amino acids: CASSHRDPEIYEQYF.

The chain uses TRBV7-2 and TRBJ2-1, with TRBD1 matching 7 bases. V lost 5 bases and J lost 6; bases outside the gene matches: 7. The CDR3 has 14 amino acids. Germline V gene data show CDR1 as SGHTA and CDR2 as FQGNSA. The CDR3 here is CASSPTGYVNEQFF. The CDR3 bases are TGTGCCAGCAGCCCGACAGGGTACGTCAATGAGCAGTTCTTC. Full variable domain (remainder filled in from reference TRBV7-2 and TRBJ2-1): GAGVSQSPSNKVTEKGKDVELRCDPISGHTALYWYRQSLGQGLEFLIYFQGNSAPDKSGLPSDRFSAERTGGSVSTLTIQRTQQEDSAVYLCASSPTGYVNEQFFGPGTRLTVL.

The chain recombines TRBV18 with TRBJ2-7, with TRBD1 matching over 7 bases. The V and J ends lost 4 bases and 2 bases, in that order; junction bases with no gene match: 8. The germline CDR1 and CDR2 sequences are KGHSH and LQKENI. The CDR3 is 15 amino acids. The CDR3 DNA reads as TGTGCCAGCTCACTTGACAGGGCCCTCCCCTACGAGCAGTACTTC. It codes for CASSLDRALPYEQYF.

The rearrangement links TRBV6-1 to TRBJ1-2; 9 bases align to TRBD1. Germline V gene lookup returns CDR1 MNHNS and CDR2 SASEGT. Losses at the gene ends were 3 bases for V and 2 bases for J; bases not matched to a gene: 10. The CDR3 has 17 amino acids. CDR3 coding DNA: TGTGCCAGCAGTGATTACCGGGACAGGGAAGTGAACTATGGCTACACCTTC. Translation: CASSDYRDREVNYGYTF.

A remark on this clone: The same CDR3 arises from other DNA sequences in this sample as well. The rearrangement joins TRBV6-4 to TRBJ1-1; the D is unclear. CDR3 size: 13 residues. CDR1 is MRHNA, CDR2 SNTAGT, per germline. V lost 4 bases and J lost 2, with 8 bases in between. CDR3 bases: TGTGCCAGCAGTGCCACAGCTAACACTGAAGCTTTCTTT. Protein sequence: CASSATANTEAFF.

The chain employs TRBV7-9 and TRBJ2-1, with D possibly called TRBD1 or TRBD2 (5 bases each). CDR3 length equals 9 residues. The V end was cut by 9 bases, the J end by 9 bases, with 6 bases between. The V gene's germline CDR1 is SEHNR and CDR2 FQNEAQ (reference sequence). The CDR3 DNA reads TGTGCCAGTGGGGGTGAGCAGTTCTTC. It is translated as CASGGEQFF.

This rearrangement joins TRBV29-1 to TRBJ1-1; no firm D call. The CDR3 has 12 amino acids. CDR1 is SQVTM and CDR2 is ANQGSEA in the germline V gene. Trimming cost V 7 bases and J 4 bases, with 13 bases left between them. In DNA form, the CDR3 reads TGCAGCGAGGTAGGGTTAGGCACTGAAGCTTTCTTT. This translates into CSEVGLGTEAFF.